What follows are 27 T cell receptor beta chains derived from one specimen sequenced in a study of T-cell reconstitution after alpha-beta-depleted transplantation in children (TCRdb year 2016). The sample's treatment or condition label is to be understood as: allogeneic hematopoietic cell transplantation with graft depleted of TCRalphabeta T cells and CD19 B cells. Libraries were built with PCR. These reads were obtained on an Illumina HiSeq 2500. To normalize quantification of the TCRbeta repertoire, the TCR libraries were built with molecular barcoding that relied on unique molecular identifiers. The public reads were run again by TCRdb, first through fastp at Q25 and then through MiXCR, and only productive beta chains were kept. All rows with the same CDR3 protein become a single entry with the most common DNA and genes. Within this sample are a few hundred thousand distinct CDR3 sequences, with 10% to 15% of them counted one time only. Approximately 2% of the sample is held by the ten biggest clonotypes.

Sequencing used PBMCs, mostly from graft donor cells, obtained 360 days after TCRalphabeta/CD19-depleted stem cell transplant. All receptors come from a male patient aged 5 to 17 who had a stem cell transplant for acute myeloid leukemia, so the T cells may come from the graft donor.

The table lists this clonotype with a few counts. J is TRBJ2-3 and V is TRBV20-1; possibly TRBD2 for D (6 bases). This CDR3 is 13 amino acids long. V lost 8 bases to trimming and J lost 0 bases, with 12 bases between them. Germline-derived CDR1 and CDR2 are DFQATT and SNEGSKA (reference sequence). Here the CDR3 reads CSIAAGSTDTQYF. The CDR3 bases are TGCAGTATCGCGGCGGGAAGCACAGATACGCAGTATTTT.

CDR3 residues: CASSPQGVDTEAFF. For the CDR3, the DNA is TGTGCCAGCTCACCACAGGGAGTTGACACTGAAGCTTTCTTT. The rearrangement uses TRBV18 and TRBJ1-1; D ambiguous. Germline V gene data show CDR1 as KGHSH and CDR2 as LQKENI. V lost 1 base and J 3 bases, leaving 9 bases between the germline ends. The CDR3 runs to 14 residues. Full variable domain (outside the CDR3, taken from reference TRBV18 and TRBJ1-1): NAGVMQNPRHLVRRRGQEARLRCSPMKGHSHVYWYRQLPEEGLKFMVYLQKENIIDESGMPKERFSAEFPKEGPSILRIQQVVRGDSAAYFCASSPQGVDTEAFFGQGTRLTVV.

V usage is TRBV6-2 or TRBV6-3 and J usage is TRBJ1-2, with unresolved D. Trimming removed 4 bases from V and 1 base from J, with 7 bases in between. This CDR3 contains 13 residues. Per germline, CDR1 MNHEY and CDR2 SVGEGT. CDR3 loop: CASSSPLNYGYTF. The CDR3 bases are TGTGCCAGCAGTTCGCCCCTTAACTATGGCTACACCTTC.

In its sample, this clonotype was seen a few times. The chain is built from TRBV6-2 or TRBV6-3 and TRBJ2-1; 14 bases match TRBD2. There are 16 residues in the CDR3. CDR1 MNHEY and CDR2 SVGEGT come from the germline V gene. J lost 9 bases, V lost 1 base, and 5 bases had no gene match. In nucleotides, the CDR3 is TGTGCCAGCAGTTACTTAGGGACTAGCGGGAGCGGTGAGCAGTTCTTC. Translation: CASSYLGTSGSGEQFF.

This clonotype came up many times. The V call is TRBV20-1, the J call TRBJ1-5, with 11 bases identical to TRBD1. This CDR3 region has 15 residues. V shed 1 base, J shed 5 bases, and the junction held 4 bases outside the gene matches. In germline, CDR1 is DFQATT, CDR2 SNEGSKA (reference sequence). CDR3 residues: CSARGTGGRYQPQHF. CDR3 DNA sequence: TGCAGTGCTAGAGGGACAGGGGGCCGGTATCAGCCCCAGCATTTT.

This clonotype was detected many times. The chain carries TRBV27 and TRBJ1-5; 8 positions agree with TRBD1. Trimming removed 5 bases from V and 2 bases from J; junction bases left unmatched: 8. This CDR3 contains 16 residues. Germline CDR1 and CDR2: MNHEY and SMNVEV (reference sequence). The CDR3 nucleotides read TGTGCCAGCAGTCCATGGACAGGGAATCGCAATCAGCCCCAGCATTTT. Amino acid sequence: CASSPWTGNRNQPQHF.

This clonotype was seen only a few times. The V call is TRBV6-2 or TRBV6-3, the J call TRBJ2-7; unclear D gene. The CDR3 loop spans 12 amino acids. Germline V gives CDR1 MNHEY, CDR2 SVGEGT. V was trimmed by 7 bases and J by 2 bases, leaving 9 bases between them. CDR3 in DNA: TGTGCCAGCACTACCTGGCCCTACGAGCAGTACTTC. Its translation is CASTTWPYEQYF.

This chain connects TRBV6-5 to TRBJ1-1; 7 bases line up with TRBD1. The CDR3 sequence is 15 residues long. Looked up from germline, CDR1 is MNHEY and CDR2 is SVGAGI. After removal of 7 bases from V and 0 bases from J, the junction contained 8 bases not matched to a gene. The CDR3 loop reads CASIETTGMNTEAFF. The CDR3 DNA reads as TGTGCCAGCATCGAGACGACAGGGATGAACACTGAAGCTTTCTTT.

The chain employs TRBV30 and TRBJ1-2, with D perhaps matching TRBD1 (5 bases). Germline CDR1 GTSNPN, CDR2 SVGIG (reference sequence). Trimming cost V 3 bases and J 8 bases, with 13 bases left between them. CDR3 length: 12 residues. Written as DNA, the CDR3 is TGTGCCTGGAGCTCGGGGGATTGGGGCTACACCTTC. It translates to CAWSSGDWGYTF.

There are a few counts of this clonotype. V usage is TRBV3-1 and J usage is TRBJ1-1; D is unresolved. The ends were cut back, 3 bases at V and 1 base at J, with 9 bases in the middle. The CDR3 sequence is 14 residues long. Germline CDR1 LGHDT, CDR2 YNNKEL (reference sequence). The CDR3 spells CASSHWGGNTEAFF. As DNA, the CDR3 is TGTGCCAGCAGCCACTGGGGAGGGAACACTGAAGCTTTCTTT. Full variable domain (outside the CDR3, taken from reference TRBV3-1 and TRBJ1-1): DTAVSQTPKYLVTQMGNDKSIKCEQNLGHDTMYWYKQDSKKFLKIMFSYNNKELIINETVPNRFSPKSPDKAHLNLHINSLELGDSAVYFCASSHWGGNTEAFFGQGTRLTVV.

This clonotype was found a few times. This chain uses TRBV18 with TRBJ2-3; 10 nucleotides line up with TRBD2. The V and J ends lost 2 bases and 1 base, in that order; junction bases with no gene match: 21. Germline assignment: CDR1 KGHSH and CDR2 LQKENI. The CDR3 is 22 amino acids. CDR3 coding DNA: TGTGCCAGCTCACCATTGGAATATAGCCGCAGGACTAGCGGTTCTGGCACAGATACGCAGTATTTT. Translating gives CASSPLEYSRRTSGSGTDTQYF. The entire variable domain, with the rest obtained from reference TRBV18 and TRBJ2-3, is as follows: NAGVMQNPRHLVRRRGQEARLRCSPMKGHSHVYWYRQLPEEGLKFMVYLQKENIIDESGMPKERFSAEFPKEGPSILRIQQVVRGDSAAYFCASSPLEYSRRTSGSGTDTQYFGPGTRLTVL.

This clonotype has at least ten counts. The rearrangement uses TRBV9 and TRBJ2-7; tentative D call: TRBD1 (6 bases). V lost 0 bases and J lost 0, with 13 bases in between. Per germline, CDR1 SGDLS and CDR2 YYNGEE. The CDR3 contains 16 residues. Here the CDR3 DNA reads TGTGCCAGCAGCGTAGGCCACGGACAGTCCTCCTACGAGCAGTACTTC. As protein: CASSVGHGQSSYEQYF. The full variable domain, in which reference TRBV9 and TRBJ2-7 provide the parts outside the CDR3, is DSGVTQTPKHLITATGQRVTLRCSPRSGDLSVYWYQQSLDQGLQFLIQYYNGEERAKGNILERFSAQQFPDLHSELNLSSLELGDSALYFCASSVGHGQSSYEQYFGPGTRLTVT.

About this clonotype itself: This may come from a read error, since a much larger clone is one base off. The chain carries TRBV28 and TRBJ2-4; D is undetermined. Germline CDR1 and CDR2: MDHEN and SYDVKM. Trimming pared 7 bases from V and 4 bases from J, leaving 11 bases between. The CDR3 runs to 13 residues. This CDR3 reads CASKSTPKNIQYF. In nucleotides, the CDR3 is TGTGCCAGCAAGAGCACCCCGAAAAACATTCAGTACTTC. The full variable domain, with the rest looked up from reference TRBV28 and TRBJ2-4, is DVKVTQSSRYLVKRTGEKVFLECVQDMDHENMFWYRQDPGLGLRLIYFSYDVKMKEKGDIPEGYSVSREKKERFSLILESASTNQTSMYLCASKSTPKNIQYFGAGTRLSVL.

This clonotype was counted many times. CDR3 loop: CASTDPSSYEQYF. DNA for the CDR3: TGTGCCAGCACCGACCCGAGCTCCTACGAGCAGTACTTC. The rearrangement uses TRBV9 and TRBJ2-7; D remains unclear. V lost 6 bases, J lost 0 bases, and 10 bases lay in between. The germline V gene has CDR1 SGDLS and CDR2 YYNGEE. The CDR3 loop spans 13 amino acids.

Only a few counts were recorded for this clonotype. This sequence joins TRBV9 and TRBJ2-7; tentatively, D is TRBD2 (5 bases). Germline CDR1 SGDLS, CDR2 YYNGEE. The CDR3 is made up of 17 amino acids. Trimming cost V 0 bases and J 0 bases, with 16 bases left between them. For the CDR3, the DNA is TGTGCCAGCAGCGTAGGAGTCGCGGGCTTGGGCTCCTACGAGCAGTACTTC. This sequence encodes CASSVGVAGLGSYEQYF.

This clonotype has only a few counts. The chain uses TRBV4-3 and TRBJ2-3; D ambiguous. V was clipped by 4 bases and J by 3 bases, with 11 bases between them. The CDR3 totals 14 residues. The germline CDR1 and CDR2 sequences are LGHNA and YSLEER. The CDR3 DNA sequence: TGCGCCAGCAGCCCTGACCTAAGTACAGATACGCAGTATTTT. Protein sequence: CASSPDLSTDTQYF.

As for this clonotype: One junction end does not reproduce the germline sequence, and a read error may be involved. In DNA, the CDR3 is TGTGCCAGCAGCTCGTACCAAGACACCCAGTACTTC. This gives the protein CASSSYQDTQYF. The V call is TRBV7-6, the J call TRBJ2-5; no firm D call. Germline CDR1 is SGHVS and CDR2 is FNYEAQ. This CDR3 has 12 amino acids.

This rearrangement joins TRBV3-1 to TRBJ1-6; D call uncertain. Between the trimmed V and J ends, which lost 4 bases and 5 bases, there was a span of 9 bases. The length of the CDR3 is 14 residues. CDR1 and CDR2 (germline): LGHDT, YNNKEL (reference sequence). In nucleotides, the CDR3 is TGTGCCAGCAGCCCCCGTTCAGATAATTCACCCCTCCACTTT. It yields the protein CASSPRSDNSPLHF.

Of note for this clonotype: A junction end diverges from the germline sequence, so it may reflect a read error. This chain uses TRBV7-7 with TRBJ2-5; D might be TRBD2 (5 bases). The CDR3 extends over 12 amino acids. The germline V gene has CDR1 SSHAT and CDR2 FNYEAQ (reference sequence). CDR3 in amino acids: CASSLSSGSLYF. CDR3 coding DNA: TGTGCTAGCAGCTTAAGTTCGGGGAGCCTGTACTTC.

This clonotype came up a few times. The chain links TRBV27 to TRBJ1-3, with TRBD1 identical over 7 bases. Per germline, CDR1 MNHEY and CDR2 SMNVEV (reference sequence). Unmatched junction bases numbered 7, after V lost 5 bases and J lost 0 bases. The CDR3 loop spans 16 amino acids. This CDR3 is CASSVQGGASGNTIYF. CDR3 nucleotide sequence: TGTGCCAGCAGTGTCCAGGGGGGGGCCTCTGGAAACACCATATATTTT.

The chain couples TRBV5-1 to TRBJ2-3, with a possible D match to TRBD2 (6 bases). The germline gives CDR1 SGHRS, CDR2 YFSETQ. The V gene lost 3 bases and the J gene lost 6 bases, with 14 bases spanning the gap. The length of the CDR3 is 14 residues. The CDR3 DNA is TGCGCCAGCAGCTACTGGGGGGTGCAGGATACGCAGTATTTT. This codes for CASSYWGVQDTQYF.

V is TRBV14 and J is TRBJ1-1, with 9 bases identical to TRBD1. Germline V gives CDR1 SGHDN, CDR2 FVKESK. V lost 1 base to trimming and J lost 5 bases; unmatched junction nucleotides: 8. The CDR3 spans 16 residues. CDR3 sequence: CASSQVLQGARTEAFF. CDR3 DNA sequence: TGTGCCAGCAGCCAAGTGCTACAGGGGGCGAGGACTGAAGCTTTCTTT.

This clonotype was detected a few times. The chain uses TRBV29-1 and TRBJ2-7; TRBD1 is a possible D gene (6 bases). CDR3 length: 14 amino acids. Germline assignment: CDR1 SQVTM and CDR2 ANQGSEA. V shed 8 bases and J shed 6 bases, with 23 bases lying between them. CDR3 nucleotide sequence: TGCAGCCCTGAGAGGGGGACCACCCTGGTCGAGCAGTACTTC. Its protein is CSPERGTTLVEQYF.

This clonotype was detected many times. This chain links TRBV27 with TRBJ1-2; no clear D. The V gene lost 5 bases and the J gene lost 4 bases, with 11 bases spanning the gap. The CDR3 consists of 13 residues. Germline V lookup: CDR1 MNHEY, CDR2 SMNVEV (reference sequence). In DNA, the CDR3 is TGTGCCAGCAGTCTTAGTCTTGCCTATGGCTACACCTTC. Translated: CASSLSLAYGYTF.

This clonotype was found a few times. The chain uses TRBV5-5 and TRBJ2-2; a weak D match, TRBD1 (6 bases). Germline values: CDR1 SGHKS, CDR2 YYEKEE (reference sequence). V was trimmed by 2 bases and J by 5 bases, leaving 13 bases between them. This CDR3 is 15 amino acids long. CDR3 in DNA: TGTGCCAGCAGCTTCTCGGGACACCCAACCGGGGAGCTGTTTTTT. It yields the protein CASSFSGHPTGELFF.

On this clonotype: Sequence at one end of the junction differs from germline and may be a read error. V is TRBV2 and J is TRBJ2-7, with a tentative D call TRBD2 (7 bases). The CDR3 has 19 residues. Germline V gives CDR1 SNHLY, CDR2 FYNNEI. The CDR3 region has the DNA TGTGCCATCAGTTTAGCCGGACAGTCCAGCGGGGAGTTAGCCTACGAGCAGTACTTC. It is translated as CAISLAGQSSGELAYEQYF.

The J gene is TRBJ2-1, the V gene TRBV5-5; 9 bases line up with TRBD2. V lost 0 bases, J lost 3 bases, and 4 bases stayed unmatched. Germline V lookup: CDR1 SGHKS, CDR2 YYEKEE (reference sequence). The CDR3 covers 16 residues. DNA of the CDR3: TGTGCCAGCAGCTTGGTTCCTAGCGGGGACTACAATGAGCAGTTCTTC. Its translation: CASSLVPSGDYNEQFF.